This TCR beta chain was sequenced for a study of T cells in Graves' hyperthyroidism and ophthalmopathy. This clonotype has ten or more counts. Across 18 months, stable Graves' hyperthyroidism was marked by no progression to ophthalmopathy. CDR3 length: 16 amino acids. V shed 3 bases, J shed 6 bases, and the junction held 9 bases outside the gene matches. CDR1 and CDR2 (germline): MNHNS, SASEGT. Researchers amplified the TCR beta CDR3 regions from RNA transcripts. TCR CDR3 regions were first amplified by RT-PCR with HTBI primers. TCRdb redid the calling of the multiplex PCR reads with MiXCR, one entry per CDR3 protein. This sample has over 150,000 distinct CDR3 sequences; about a sixth occur once, and the top ten carry 53%.

What was sequenced was blood. This clonotype originated in a woman between 45 and 60 years old with Graves' hyperthyroidism. The V gene is TRBV6-1, the J gene TRBJ2-1; TRBD2 matches 9 bases. The CDR3 bases are TGTGCCAGCAGTGAGGCGGCGGGACTAGCACTCAATGAGCAGTTCTTC. Amino acid sequence: CASSEAAGLALNEQFF.